These T cell receptor beta chains were read from a single sample in a study of T cell responses to AZD1222 COVID-19 vaccine. Sequencing used immunoSEQ multiplex PCR; TCRdb keeps in-frame clones, though not all of them. The sample has roughly 180,000 clones; approximately 92% are singletons. The sample consisted of peripheral blood, taken 28 days after the second dose of the MenACWY control vaccine. These receptors all stem from an adult who received the MenACWY meningococcal vaccine as a control. CDR3s include the opening cysteine and the closing phenylalanine or tryptophan. The D gene is left open where the match is weak. Not every row has a clone size; where given, it reads once, few, many or a size class.

>.|TRBV2|.|TRBJ1-2
TGTGCCAGCAGGTACACAGGGAATGTAGGCTATGGCTACACCTTC
CASRYTGNVGYGYTF
>.|TRBV19|.|TRBJ1-5
TGTGCCAGTAGTATAGACCCGGGACACTCGAATCAGCCCCAGCATTTT
CASSIDPGHSNQPQHF
>.|TRBV19|TRBD1|TRBJ1-4
TGTGCCAGTAGTGAAGGTCGGTGGGCAGGGGGTGAAAAACTGTTTTTT
CASSEGRWAGGEKLFF
>.|TRBV5-5|TRBD1|TRBJ2-5
TGTGCCAGCAGCCCTCGGACAGGGGGCATCATAGAGACCCAGTACTTC
CASSPRTGGIIETQYF
>.|TRBV25-1|.|TRBJ1-2
TGTGCCAGCAAAGTGCCGGGAGGCTATGGCTACACCTTC
CASKVPGGYGYTF
>.|TRBV28|.|TRBJ1-1
TGTGCCAGCAGTTTCATGAAAACGGGGTTTATAGGCACTGAAGCTTTCTTT
CASSFMKTGFIGTEAFF
>once|TRBV3-1/TRBV3-2|.|TRBJ1-1
TGTGCCAGCAGCCTGGCGGCTATGAACACTGAAGCTTTCTTT
CASSLAAMNTEAFF
>.|TRBV9|.|TRBJ1-1
TGTGCCAGCAGCGTAGTGCCGGACGCTGGGAACACTGAAGCTTTCTTT
CASSVVPDAGNTEAFF
>.|TRBV7-9|.|TRBJ1-3
TGTGCCAGCAGCTTAGTGGCAGGAGCTACCGGAAACACCATATATTTT
CASSLVAGATGNTIYF
>.|TRBV9|.|TRBJ2-7
TGTGCCAGCAGCGTAACCCCGCAGGGGCGGGTAGAGCAGTACTTC
CASSVTPQGRVEQYF
>.|TRBV18|.|TRBJ1-1
TGTGCCAGCTCACCACCGACGAGGGGCCTACTGAACACTGAAGCTTTCTTT
CASSPPTRGLLNTEAFF
>.|TRBV3-1/TRBV3-2|.|TRBJ1-4
TGTGCCAGCAGCCAAGTGGAAAAACTGTTTTTT
CASSQVEKLFF
>.|TRBV21-1|.|TRBJ1-1
TGTGCCAGCAGCAAAGCAACGGGAAACACTGAAGCTTTCTTT
CASSKATGNTEAFF
>.|TRBV6-5|.|TRBJ1-1
TGTGCCAGTATGCCCTTGGCCAGGGGGAACACTGAAGCTTTCTTT
CASMPLARGNTEAFF
>.|TRBV5-8|.|TRBJ1-2
TGTGCCAGCTCGCTGAGGACAAACTATGGCTACACCTTC
CASSLRTNYGYTF
>once|TRBV29-1|TRBD1|TRBJ2-7
TGCAGCGCGAAAAGAAGTACAGGGGCCCCGCCGTACGAGCAGTACTTC
CSAKRSTGAPPYEQYF
>.|TRBV19|TRBD1|TRBJ1-4
TGTGCCAGTCGAGGCAGGGGGCGAGATGAAAAACTGTTTTTT
CASRGRGRDEKLFF
>.|TRBV6-2/TRBV6-3|TRBD2|TRBJ2-3
TGTGCCAGCAGACCTAGCGGGGGCACAGATACGCAGTATTTT
CASRPSGGTDTQYF
>.|TRBV5-1|.|TRBJ2-3
TGCGCCAGCAGCTTAGGGGGGTCTAGCACAGATACGCAGTATTTT
CASSLGGSSTDTQYF
>few|TRBV6-5|TRBD1|TRBJ1-6
TGTGCCAGCAGTTACAGACAGGGGTTGTTCTCACCCCTCCACTTT
CASSYRQGLFSPLHF
>.|TRBV2|.|TRBJ2-3
TGTGCCAGCAGTGAAATGGTGACAGGGAGGTTAGATACGCAGTATTTT
CASSEMVTGRLDTQYF
>.|TRBV6-2/TRBV6-3|.|TRBJ2-7
TGTGCCAGCAGTTACGCAGGGCCGTACGAGCAGTACTTC
CASSYAGPYEQYF
>.|TRBV6-1|.|TRBJ1-1
TGTGCCAGCAGTGAACAGCCTGAGAACACTGAAGCTTTCTTT
CASSEQPENTEAFF
>once|TRBV18|TRBD1|TRBJ1-6
TGTGCCAGCTCACAGGGACAGGGTATCTCACCCCTCCACTTT
CASSQGQGISPLHF
>.|TRBV19|.|TRBJ1-4
TGTGCCAGTATTAAGGGGACGACACGGGGTTCTGAAAAACTGTTTTTT
CASIKGTTRGSEKLFF
>.|TRBV5-6|.|TRBJ1-4
TGTGCCAGCAGCTTGGACCGGACGGGTGAAAAACTGTTTTTT
CASSLDRTGEKLFF
>.|TRBV12-3/TRBV12-4|.|TRBJ2-1
TGTGCCAGCAGCCCGACTCGTACGGAGCAGTTCTTC
CASSPTRTEQFF
>.|TRBV19|TRBD1|TRBJ1-4
TGTGCCAGTAGCGAACAGGGGGCGGTTGAAAAACTGTTTTTT
CASSEQGAVEKLFF
>.|TRBV6-5|TRBD1|TRBJ1-3
TGTGCCAGCAGTCCCGGGACAGGGGGCACCATATATTTT
CASSPGTGGTIYF
>.|TRBV18|.|TRBJ1-1
TGTGCCAGCTCACCCCTTCGGAACACTGAAGCTTTCTTT
CASSPLRNTEAFF
>.|TRBV14|.|TRBJ1-6
TGTGCCAGCAGCCAAGAGATAAATTCACCCCTCCACTTT
CASSQEINSPLHF
>.|TRBV24-1|TRBD1|TRBJ1-5
TGTGCCACCAGGGGACAGGGGGCGGGTCATGGCAATCAGCCCCAGCATTTT
CATRGQGAGHGNQPQHF